The 20 T cell receptor beta chains below come from one sample, sequenced in a study of response to subunit inactivated influenza vaccine. From the RT-PCR reads, TCRdb called clonotypes with MiXCR, one entry per CDR3 protein. The profile shows 500,000 or so distinct CDR3 sequences, 15% to 20% of them singletons. Sequenced here: CD4+ T cells sorted from PBMCs, sampled around 2 years after vaccination. These receptors were collected from a man aged 50 to 69 who received an inactivated influenza vaccine.

This clonotype was counted ten times or more. The V gene is TRBV10-2, the J gene TRBJ1-1, with D uncertain. This CDR3 contains 13 residues. Germline V lookup: CDR1 WSHSY, CDR2 SAAADI. Trimming took 8 bases from V and 5 from J, leaving 15 bases between them. CDR3 bases: TGCGCCAGCGGGCCCTCCGTGGGGACTGAAGCTTTCTTT. Translating gives CASGPSVGTEAFF.

The V call is TRBV20-1, the J call TRBJ2-6; D is uncertain. V shed 3 bases and J shed 4 bases, with 16 bases lying between them. The CDR3 extends over 16 amino acids. Germline V CDR1 and CDR2: DFQATT, SNEGSKA (reference sequence). CDR3 bases: TGCAGTGCTAGGGAGAATGACTTGCTCGGGGCCAACGTCCTGACTTTC. Translation gives CSARENDLLGANVLTF.

The chain combines TRBV13 with TRBJ1-1; TRBD1 matches at 7 bases. Germline V CDR1 and CDR2: PRHDT, FYEKMQ (reference sequence). This CDR3 contains 12 residues. V trimming: 5 bases; J trimming: 11 bases; junction bases outside the gene matches: 8. The CDR3 protein is CASSQGQDRAFF. The CDR3 DNA reads as TGTGCCAGCAGCCAAGGACAGGATCGGGCTTTCTTT.

V and J are TRBV5-1 and TRBJ2-3; 8 bases fit TRBD2. The CDR3 sequence is 13 residues long. J lost 6 bases, V lost 4 bases, and 4 bases had no gene match. Looked up from germline, CDR1 is SGHRS and CDR2 is YFSETQ. CDR3 sequence (DNA): TGCGCCAGCAGCCGGGAGGGGTTTGATACGCAGTATTTT. Its translation: CASSREGFDTQYF.

This clonotype showed up many times. The rearrangement uses TRBV20-1 and TRBJ2-5; D remains unclear. This CDR3 is 12 amino acids long. Trimming removed 3 bases from V and 5 bases from J, with 10 bases in between. Germline V gene sequence: CDR1 DFQATT, CDR2 SNEGSKA (reference sequence). The chain's CDR3 is CSASQIRETQYF. The CDR3 DNA follows: TGCAGTGCTAGCCAAATTAGGGAGACCCAGTACTTC.

This clonotype was counted at least ten times. The chain recombines TRBV12-3 or TRBV12-4 with TRBJ2-3; 10 bases line up with TRBD2. Trimming cost V 2 bases and J 4 bases; bases outside gene matches: 3. This CDR3 spans 15 amino acids. The CDR3 DNA follows: TGTGCCAGCAGTTTACTAGCGGGAGCTCCAGATACGCAGTATTTT. Translation gives CASSLLAGAPDTQYF.

The chain couples TRBV27 to TRBJ2-7; tentatively, D is TRBD2 (6 bases). This CDR3 region has 15 residues. Germline CDR1 and CDR2: MNHEY and SMNVEV (reference sequence). The V end was cut by 5 bases, the J end by 4 bases, with 18 bases between. DNA of the CDR3: TGTGCCAGCAGTCGCCCCTCTGCGGGAAGGTACGAGCAGTACTTC. Translated: CASSRPSAGRYEQYF.

This chain joins TRBV12-3 or TRBV12-4 and TRBJ1-5, with D possibly matching TRBD1 (5 bases). V was clipped by 6 bases and J by 5 bases, with 11 bases between them. The CDR3 is made up of 13 amino acids. For the CDR3, the DNA is TGTGCCAGCAGATCACAGGCTCATCAGCCCCAGCATTTT. Residues: CASRSQAHQPQHF.

This chain's CDR3 is CASSQVGTGFGSPLHF. For the CDR3, the DNA is TGCGCCAGCAGCCAAGTAGGGACAGGGTTTGGTTCACCCCTCCACTTT. This chain uses TRBV4-3 with TRBJ1-6, with 9 bases lining up with TRBD1. The J segment lost 9 bases and the V segment lost 1 base, leaving 7 bases of the junction unmatched. The CDR3 contains 16 residues. In germline, CDR1 is LGHNA, CDR2 YSLEER.

This clonotype was detected only a few times. The chain has TRBV6-2 or TRBV6-3 and TRBJ1-1; possibly TRBD1 for D (6 bases). The germline CDR1 and CDR2 sequences are MNHEY and SVGEGT. The CDR3 sequence is 17 residues long. The V gene lost 2 bases and the J gene lost 1 base, with 17 bases spanning the gap. The CDR3, as DNA: TGTGCCAGCAGTTACCGAGGACAGATCGGTTCGAACACTGAAGCTTTCTTT. Protein product: CASSYRGQIGSNTEAFF.

Notes on this clonotype: The junction departs from germline at one end; a sequencing error may be responsible. The chain couples TRBV12-3 or TRBV12-4 to TRBJ2-1; 9 bases match TRBD1. The CDR3 sequence is 13 residues long. The CDR3 is CTSRQGEFNEQFF. The CDR3 bases are TGTACCAGCCGACAGGGGGAGTTCAATGAGCAGTTCTTC.

This clonotype was counted a few times. This chain uses TRBV20-1 with TRBJ1-3; D not certain. Per the germline V gene, CDR1 is DFQATT and CDR2 is SNEGSKA (reference sequence). This CDR3 comprises 12 residues. The V end lost 3 bases, the J end lost 3 bases, and 6 bases lay between the germline ends. The CDR3 DNA sequence: TGCAGTGCTAGCCCTTTTGGAAACACCATATATTTT. Translating gives CSASPFGNTIYF.

The gene calls are TRBV20-1 and TRBJ2-7; no definite D call. The CDR3 is made up of 10 amino acids. Trimming took 5 bases from V and 6 from J, leaving 8 bases between them. The germline V gene has CDR1 DFQATT and CDR2 SNEGSKA (reference sequence). The CDR3 loop is CSAQRFEQYF. As DNA, the CDR3 is TGCAGTGCTCAAAGGTTCGAGCAGTACTTC.

This clonotype showed up many times. The rearrangement uses TRBV18 and TRBJ1-1; no reliable D call. This CDR3 is built from 11 residues. The germline V gene has CDR1 KGHSH and CDR2 LQKENI. V lost 6 bases and J 11 bases, leaving 13 bases between the germline ends. The CDR3 is CASSSRVGAFF. DNA of the CDR3: TGTGCCAGCTCCTCTCGAGTAGGGGCTTTCTTT.

The chain has TRBV18 and TRBJ2-2, with D tentatively TRBD2 (6 bases). This CDR3 has 15 amino acids. Trimming removed 3 bases at V and 5 bases at J, with 13 bases between. Germline values: CDR1 KGHSH, CDR2 LQKENI. CDR3: CASSPPGTGTGELFF. DNA for the CDR3: TGTGCCAGCTCACCGCCCGGGACTGGGACCGGGGAGCTGTTTTTT.

In its sample, this clonotype was seen a few times. The chain employs TRBV20-1 and TRBJ2-7, with TRBD1 as a possible D gene (6 bases). CDR3 length: 14 amino acids. The germline V and J ends were trimmed by 6 bases and 2 bases, with 17 bases remaining between them. Germline CDR1 DFQATT, CDR2 SNEGSKA (reference sequence). The CDR3 nucleotides are TGCAGTGCCCACGAGACAGGTGGACCCTACGAGCAGTACTTC. Encoded protein: CSAHETGGPYEQYF.

The table lists this clonotype with a few counts. The chain has TRBV5-1 and TRBJ2-1; 9 positions agree with TRBD1. The CDR3 is 16 residues long. The germline gives CDR1 SGHRS, CDR2 YFSETQ. Trimming at V came to 5 bases and at J to 4 bases, leaving 10 bases not matched to a gene. CDR3 sequence reads: CASRVSTGGAYNEQFF. The CDR3 DNA sequence: TGCGCCAGCAGAGTGTCCACAGGGGGCGCTTACAATGAGCAGTTCTTC.

This clonotype has a handful of counts. The chain uses TRBV11-2 and TRBJ1-5; 10 bases are shared with TRBD1. The CDR3 has 15 amino acids. Trimming took 5 bases from V and 4 from J; bases not matched to a gene: 5. CDR1 is SGHAT and CDR2 is FQNNGV in the germline V gene. The CDR3 DNA reads as TGTGCCAGCAGCCCGGGACAGGGGAGGAATCAGCCCCAGCATTTT. It encodes CASSPGQGRNQPQHF. Variable domain in full (rest from reference TRBV11-2 and TRBJ1-5): EAGVAQSPRYKIIEKRQSVAFWCNPISGHATLYWYQQILGQGPKLLIQFQNNGVVDDSQLPKDRFSAERLKGVDSTLKIQPAKLEDSAVYLCASSPGQGRNQPQHFGDGTRLSIL.

CDR3 region: CSARHPNTEAFF. Written as DNA, the CDR3 is TGCAGTGCTAGGCACCCGAACACTGAAGCTTTCTTT. V and J are TRBV20-1 and TRBJ1-1; D unresolved. CDR3 length equals 12 residues. Trimming left V 3 bases short and J 1 base short, with 6 bases between. Germline lookup yields CDR1 DFQATT and CDR2 SNEGSKA (reference sequence).

The gene calls are TRBV20-1 and TRBJ2-5; 7 bases line up with TRBD1. The junction had 5 bases not matched to a gene; V was cut back by 5 bases and J by 2 bases. This CDR3 has 13 residues. Germline V gene lookup returns CDR1 DFQATT and CDR2 SNEGSKA (reference sequence). The CDR3 DNA follows: TGCAGTGCTGGGACAGTCGCACAAGAGACCCAGTACTTC. Translated, it gives CSAGTVAQETQYF.